This is a list of T cell receptor beta chains from one sample in a study of T cells after somatic rescue of genetic block. TCRdb keeps only in-frame clones here, not all; method: immunoSEQ multiplex PCR. Found here are about 88,000 clones, approximately 90% of them singletons; the top ten hold around 1.6%. Sequencing input: peripheral blood mononuclear cells (PBMCs). These receptor sequences come from a woman aged 18-29 years. Each CDR3 is given with its conserved first and last residue. The order of the fields is clone size, J gene, CDR3 length, V gene, D gene, CDR3 protein, CDR3 DNA. D genes are given only for firm matches. For some rows the clone size is stated as once, few or many, or as a class when expanded; others skip it.

>.|TRBJ1-1|16|TRBV5-1|TRBD1
CASSLRDRGSNTEAFF
TGCGCCAGCAGCCTCCGGGACAGGGGCTCGAACACTGAAGCTTTCTTT
>.|TRBJ1-5|14|TRBV19|TRBD1
CASSIGGGPQPQHF
TGTGCCAGTAGTATAGGAGGGGGCCCCCAGCCCCAGCATTTT
>.|TRBJ1-3|17|TRBV25-1|.
CASTPRGGQPTGNTIYF
TGTGCCAGCACCCCCCGAGGAGGCCAGCCAACCGGAAACACCATATATTTT
>.|TRBJ1-1|15|TRBV27|TRBD1
CASSPRTGLNTEAFF
TGTGCCAGCAGTCCTAGGACAGGGTTGAACACTGAAGCTTTCTTT
>.|TRBJ1-5|14|TRBV30|.
CAWGVTGGNQPQHF
TGTGCCTGGGGTGTTACGGGAGGCAATCAGCCCCAGCATTTT
>.|TRBJ2-1|15|TRBV7-8|TRBD1
CASSLRDRGGNEQFF
TGTGCCAGCAGCTTAAGGGACAGGGGGGGAAATGAGCAGTTCTTC
>.|TRBJ2-7|17|TRBV4-3|.
CASSQEKLIMNISEQYF
TGCGCCAGCAGCCAAGAGAAACTAATTATGAACATTAGCGAGCAGTACTTC
>many|TRBJ2-3|17|TRBV5-1|TRBD2
CASSWTSGRAGIDTQYF
TGCGCCAGCAGTTGGACTAGCGGGAGGGCCGGGATAGATACGCAGTATTTT
>few|TRBJ2-1|13|TRBV7-2|.
CASSFRSDNEQFF
TGTGCCAGCAGCTTCAGGAGCGACAATGAGCAGTTCTTC
>.|TRBJ2-3|14|TRBV27|TRBD2
CASTFSGITDTQYF
TGTGCCAGCACCTTTAGCGGGATAACAGATACGCAGTATTTT
>.|TRBJ1-2|18|TRBV5-4|.
CASSTNRWGSGGKYGYTF
TGTGCCAGCAGCACGAATCGCTGGGGATCGGGGGGTAAATATGGCTACACCTTC
>.|TRBJ1-1|13|TRBV19|.
CASSGDILTEAFF
TGTGCCAGTAGCGGGGACATCCTCACTGAAGCTTTCTTT
>.|TRBJ2-2|16|TRBV7-7|.
CASSLSGGANTGELFF
TGTGCTAGCAGCTTATCCGGAGGGGCGAACACCGGGGAGCTGTTTTTT
>.|TRBJ1-2|15|TRBV27|.
CASSLNRDHNYGYTF
TGTGCCAGCAGTTTAAACCGGGACCATAACTATGGCTACACCTTC
>.|TRBJ2-5|13|TRBV28|TRBD2
CASKRGSRETQYF
TGTGCCAGCAAGCGCGGGAGCCGGGAGACCCAGTACTTC
>.|TRBJ2-1|13|TRBV11-2|TRBD2
CASSSQRGNEQFF
TGTGCCAGCAGCTCCCAGCGGGGCAATGAGCAGTTCTTC
>once|TRBJ1-1|14|TRBV6-6|.
CASVRLWGISEAFF
TGTGCCAGCGTTAGGTTGTGGGGGATCTCTGAAGCTTTCTTT
>.|TRBJ2-7|13|TRBV2|.
CASSWTTLYEQYF
TGTGCCAGCAGCTGGACTACACTTTACGAGCAGTACTTC
>.|TRBJ1-5|13|TRBV27|.
CASSLGIYQPQHF
TGTGCCAGCAGTTTAGGGATTTACCAGCCCCAGCATTTT
>.|TRBJ2-7|15|TRBV6-5|TRBD2
CASSYSALAGYGQYF
TGTGCCAGCAGTTACTCGGCCCTAGCGGGGTACGGGCAGTACTTC
>.|TRBJ1-1|14|TRBV5-1|.
CASSPNRLGTEAFF
TGCGCCAGCAGCCCAAACAGGTTGGGCACTGAAGCTTTCTTT
>.|TRBJ2-2|16|TRBV7-3|TRBD2
CASSRPGLAGSGELFF
TGTGCCAGCAGCCGGCCGGGACTAGCGGGATCTGGGGAGCTGTTTTTT
>.|TRBJ2-1|15|TRBV5-1|TRBD2
CASSLSGSGNNEQFF
TGCGCCAGCAGCTTGAGCGGGAGCGGGAACAATGAGCAGTTCTTC
>once|TRBJ2-5|15|TRBV5-8|.
CASSPARYYQETQYF
TGTGCCAGCAGCCCCGCTCGGTACTACCAAGAGACCCAGTACTTC
>.|TRBJ2-3|14|TRBV6-6|.
CAGRGKVGTDTQYF
TGTGCCGGGCGCGGGAAGGTGGGCACAGATACGCAGTATTTT
>.|TRBJ1-1|11|TRBV28|.
CASSAGGEAFF
TGTGCCAGCAGTGCCGGAGGGGAAGCTTTCTTT
>.|TRBJ2-2|16|TRBV18|.
CASSPPPGPNTGELFF
TGTGCCAGCTCACCACCTCCAGGGCCGAACACCGGGGAGCTGTTTTTT
>.|TRBJ2-1|15|TRBV18|.
CASSPRQEAYNEQFF
TGTGCCAGCTCACCCAGACAGGAGGCCTACAATGAGCAGTTCTTC